This is a list of T cell receptor beta chains from one sample in a study of blood T cells in healthy people across ages. MiXCR, run by TCRdb on the 5' RACE reads, gives a single entry per CDR3 protein. The data contain around 1,100,000 distinct CDR3 sequences, roughly two fifths of them singletons. The sequencing input was blood. These receptor sequences come from a man between 18 and 29 years old in good health. The CDR3 runs from the conserved cysteine through the conserved F or W. The order of the fields is D gene, V gene, clone size, J gene, CDR3 protein, CDR3 DNA. The D gene is left open where the match is weak. Not all rows give a size; the values are once, few, many and, for expanded clones, a class.

>NA|TRBV21-1|NA|TRBJ1-4
CASSNQDGIEGMFF
TGTGCCAGCAGCAATCAAGACGGAATCGAAGGGATGTTTTTT
>NA|TRBV6-2/TRBV6-3|once|TRBJ1-5
CTSSYGYMEQGPLGNQPQHF
TGTACCAGCAGTTACGGTTACATGGAACAGGGCCCCCTTGGCAATCAGCCCCAGCATTTT
>NA|TRBV7-2|few|TRBJ2-1
CASSLAVGHNEQFF
TGTGCCAGCAGCTTAGCGGTAGGGCACAATGAGCAGTTCTTC
>TRBD1|TRBV7-2|NA|TRBJ1-1
CASSTRDRVNTEAFF
TGTGCCAGCAGCACGCGGGACAGGGTAAACACTGAAGCTTTCTTT
>NA|TRBV6-5|NA|TRBJ2-2
CASSYSTAQPNFGTGELFF
TGTGCCAGCAGTTACTCGACAGCACAGCCGAATTTCGGGACCGGGGAGCTGTTTTTT
>NA|TRBV3-1|NA|TRBJ2-7
CASSQSGTSYNEQYF
TGTGCCAGCAGCCAATCCGGGACTTCGTACAATGAGCAGTACTTC
>NA|TRBV2|NA|TRBJ2-3
CASSEAGRLGTDTQYF
TGTGCCAGCAGTGAAGCGGGAAGACTCGGCACAGATACGCAGTATTTT
>TRBD1|TRBV20-1|few|TRBJ2-7
CSATRTGYEQYF
TGCAGTGCTACCAGGACAGGCTACGAGCAGTACTTC
>NA|TRBV20-1|few|TRBJ2-1
CSVRRSPSSYNEQFF
TGCAGTGTACGACGGTCACCATCCTCCTACAATGAGCAGTTCTTC
>TRBD2|TRBV7-2|NA|TRBJ2-1
CASSRLIPTLAGHPNEQFF
TGTGCCAGCAGCCGACTAATACCCACACTAGCGGGCCACCCAAATGAGCAGTTCTTC
>TRBD1|TRBV11-2|NA|TRBJ2-3
CASRLLRTGGNTDTQYF
TGTGCCAGCAGGCTACTCCGGACAGGGGGGAACACAGATACGCAGTATTTT
>NA|TRBV11-2|NA|TRBJ2-1
CASSRPAGASNNEQFF
TGTGCCAGCAGCCGGCCCGCGGGGGCCTCAAACAATGAGCAGTTCTTC
>NA|TRBV9|NA|TRBJ2-5
CASSVGTSGEQYF
TGTGCCAGCAGCGTAGGAACTAGTGGTGAGCAGTACTTC
>TRBD1|TRBV5-1|few|TRBJ2-4
CASSRDRELAKNIQYF
TGCGCCAGCAGCCGGGACAGGGAACTAGCCAAAAACATTCAGTACTTC
>NA|TRBV13|NA|TRBJ2-7
CASSLGEGLEQYF
TGTGCCAGCAGCTTAGGCGAGGGCCTCGAGCAGTACTTC
>NA|TRBV6-4|NA|TRBJ1-2
CASSDSTYGYTF
TGTGCCAGCAGTGACTCAACCTATGGCTACACCTTC
>NA|TRBV9|NA|TRBJ2-1
CASSDGGDYNEQFF
TGTGCCAGCAGCGACGGCGGAGACTACAATGAGCAGTTCTTC
>TRBD1|TRBV20-1|NA|TRBJ2-1
CSARVPYRGPEVEQFF
TGCAGTGCTAGAGTTCCGTACAGGGGGCCGGAGGTTGAGCAGTTCTTC
>NA|TRBV18|few|TRBJ1-2
CASSPPDRRDNYGYTF
TGTGCCAGCTCACCCCCCGACAGGAGGGATAACTATGGCTACACCTTC
>NA|TRBV6-1|NA|TRBJ2-1
CASSRGGPPSIYNEQFF
TGTGCCAGCAGCCGTGGGGGACCTCCATCGATCTACAATGAGCAGTTCTTC
>NA|TRBV7-2|NA|TRBJ1-2
CASSSINANYGYTF
TGTGCCAGCAGCTCCATAAACGCTAACTATGGCTACACCTTC
>NA|TRBV4-1|NA|TRBJ1-6
CSSSQDPDMYSPLHF
TGCAGCAGCAGCCAAGACCCGGACATGTATTCACCCCTCCACTTT
>NA|TRBV27|NA|TRBJ1-2
CASSLSRGYGGYTF
TGTGCCAGCAGTTTATCGCGGGGGTACGGAGGCTACACCTTC
>NA|TRBV27|few|TRBJ1-6
CASSLAFGQLNSPLHF
TGTGCCAGCAGTTTGGCCTTTGGACAGTTGAATTCACCCCTCCACTTT
>NA|TRBV20-1|NA|TRBJ1-5
CSAQEGVQPQHF
TGCAGTGCCCAAGAGGGGGTTCAGCCCCAGCATTTT
>NA|TRBV28|few|TRBJ2-7
CASSLGRGPPYEQYF
TGTGCCAGCAGTTTGGGAAGGGGACCACCCTACGAGCAGTACTTC
>TRBD1|TRBV7-2|NA|TRBJ1-5
CASSPTYRTGMVQPQHF
TGTGCCAGCAGCCCAACTTATAGGACAGGGATGGTTCAGCCCCAGCATTTT
>TRBD1|TRBV20-1|few|TRBJ1-5
CSARSRGGERNQPQHF
TGCAGTGCTAGATCGAGAGGGGGCGAAAGGAATCAGCCCCAGCATTTT
>TRBD2|TRBV18|NA|TRBJ2-3
CASSPNGASGKDTQYF
TGTGCCAGCTCACCTAATGGGGCTAGCGGAAAAGATACGCAGTATTTT
>TRBD1|TRBV27|few|TRBJ1-2
CASSLRGTGPNYGYTF
TGTGCCAGCAGTTTAAGGGGGACAGGGCCTAACTATGGCTACACCTTC
>NA|TRBV24-1|NA|TRBJ1-2
CATSGRGNYGYTF
TGTGCCACCAGTGGGCGCGGAAACTATGGCTACACCTTC
>NA|TRBV12-3/TRBV12-4|NA|TRBJ2-1
CASSLLVRDNEQFF
TGTGCCAGCAGTTTATTGGTACGGGACAATGAGCAGTTCTTC
>TRBD1|TRBV29-1|few|TRBJ1-5
CSAAGQGGSNQPQHF
TGCAGCGCCGCGGGACAGGGAGGGAGCAATCAGCCCCAGCATTTT
>NA|TRBV19|NA|TRBJ2-2
CASSNRGPNTGELFF
TGTGCCAGTAGCAACAGAGGCCCCAACACCGGGGAGCTGTTTTTT
>TRBD1|TRBV6-5|NA|TRBJ1-2
CASRPGQGLRGYTF
TGTGCCAGCAGGCCGGGACAGGGACTTCGAGGCTACACCTTC
>NA|TRBV6-2/TRBV6-3|NA|TRBJ2-5
CASTSVVKTQYF
TGTGCCAGCACCTCCGTCGTAAAGACCCAGTACTTC
>NA|TRBV13|few|TRBJ1-2
CASSLTTGTYGYTF
TGTGCCAGCAGCTTAACGACGGGTACCTATGGCTACACCTTC
>TRBD1|TRBV28|few|TRBJ2-1
CASSQPDRSSNEQFF
TGTGCCAGCAGCCAACCGGACAGGTCGAGCAATGAGCAGTTCTTC
>NA|TRBV18|few|TRBJ2-3
CASSPGGYDTDTQYF
TGTGCCAGCTCACCAGGGGGATACGACACAGATACGCAGTATTTT